Presented here are 3 T cell receptor beta chains from one specimen sequenced in a study of CXCR3-negative and CXCR3-positive naive CD8 T cells. Study-level results: TRB CDR3s of CXCR3-positive naive cells were more hydrophobic than those of CXCR3-negative naive cells.

Researchers prepared the TRB cDNA libraries using 5' RACE with UMI labels. TCRdb reanalyzed the 5' RACE reads and collapses them to one entry per CDR3 protein, without DNA. The sample includes about 150,000 distinct CDR3 sequences. Their antigens remain unidentified. Sequenced: naive CXCR3+ CD8+ T cells from blood. Subset reported: CD45RO-CCR7+CD27+CD95- naive CD8+ T cells expressing CXCR3 (TNR3+). These receptors all stem from a human donor in good health. Some clones in this sample may be carry-over from other donors' samples.

This chain connects TRBV13 to TRBJ2-2. Germline V gene data show CDR1 as PRHDT and CDR2 as FYEKMQ (reference sequence). The CDR3 has 14 amino acids. The CDR3: CASSLGQNTGELFF.

The V gene is TRBV19, the J gene TRBJ1-1; TCRdb's assignment of TRBD1 cannot be checked, as there is no DNA. In germline, CDR1 is LNHDA, CDR2 SQIVND (reference sequence). This CDR3 is 14 amino acids long. CDR3 sequence: CASSIDGGGTEAFF.

The chain has TRBV12-3 or TRBV12-4 and TRBJ2-1; TCRdb returns TRBD1, unconfirmable since there is no DNA. The CDR3 runs to 12 residues. The CDR3 reads CASSPRDNEQFF.